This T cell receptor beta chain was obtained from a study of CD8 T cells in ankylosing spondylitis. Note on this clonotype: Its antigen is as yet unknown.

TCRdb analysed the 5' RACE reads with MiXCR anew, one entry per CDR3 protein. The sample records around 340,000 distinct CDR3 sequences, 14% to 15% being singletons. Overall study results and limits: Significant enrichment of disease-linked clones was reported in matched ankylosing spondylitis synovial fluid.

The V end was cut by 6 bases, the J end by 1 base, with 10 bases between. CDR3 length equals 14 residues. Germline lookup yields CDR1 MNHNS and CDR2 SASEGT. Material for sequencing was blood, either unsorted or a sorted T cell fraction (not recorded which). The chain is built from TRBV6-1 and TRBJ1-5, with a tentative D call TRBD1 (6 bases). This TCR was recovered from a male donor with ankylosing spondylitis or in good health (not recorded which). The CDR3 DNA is TGTGCCAGCAGCAAGGGGGGCAGCAATCAGCCCCAGCATTTT. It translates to CASSKGGSNQPQHF.